Presented here are 32 T cell receptor beta chains from one specimen sequenced in a study of T cell clonality in common variable immunodeficiency. Generated by immunoSEQ multiplex PCR, the TCRdb table keeps only in-frame clones and is missing some. In total the sample includes 50,000 or so clones, none of them seen once. Material for sequencing was peripheral blood mononuclear cells. These receptors were collected from a person aged 18 to 70 in good health.

Ten or more counts support this clone. The CDR3 goes on 3 residues after the read ends, and that part is filled in from the germline J gene. The V gene is TRBV20-1, the J gene TRBJ2-7, with TRBD2 matching 13 bases. Germline V lookup: CDR1 DFQATT, CDR2 SNEGSKA (reference sequence). CDR3 length equals 15 residues. V shed 8 bases, J shed 5 bases, and the junction held 12 bases outside the gene matches. The CDR3 reads CSMGLAGLGSHEQYF. The covered CDR3 bases are TGCAGTATGGGACTAGCGGGACTAGGGTCCCACGAG.

This clone came up many times. The read falls 3 residues short of the CDR3 end, and the missing part is taken from the germline J gene. This chain uses TRBV6-1 with TRBJ2-7; D uncertain. The CDR3 length is 16 residues. Germline values: CDR1 MNHNS, CDR2 SASEGT. Trimming removed 4 bases from V and 2 bases from J, with 18 bases in between. The CDR3 bases that were read are TGTGCCAGCAGTGTCCCCCAAGGCCACCTTCCCTACGAG. As protein: CASSVPQGHLPYE. The complete CDR3 protein is CASSVPQGHLPYEQYF.

With respect to this clone: The CDR3 end lies 3 residues beyond the end of the read and is filled in from the germline J gene. The V and J genes are TRBV11-3 and TRBJ2-2, with a weak D call TRBD2 (5 bases). The V gene lost 4 bases and the J gene lost 6 bases, with 15 bases spanning the gap. Looked up from germline, CDR1 is SGHNT and CDR2 is YENEEA. This CDR3 region has 15 residues. CDR3 DNA, as far as it was read: TGTGCCAGCAGCTCCCTCCGGGCGCGGGCCGGGGAG. This translates into CASSSLRARAGE. The CDR3 in full is CASSSLRARAGELFF.

This clone showed up many times. The DNA read from the CDR3 is TGTGCCAGCAGGACGGGACAGAAGTATGGC. It codes for CASRTGQKYG. Given in full, the CDR3 is CASRTGQKYGYTF. The chain joins TRBV6-2 or TRBV6-3 to TRBJ1-2; TRBD1 aligns across 7 bases. The CDR3 goes on 3 residues after the read ends, and that part is filled in from the germline J gene. Trimming at V came to 6 bases and at J to 5 bases, leaving 6 bases not matched to a gene. This CDR3 spans 13 amino acids. CDR1 MNHEY and CDR2 SVGEGT come from the germline V gene.

Worth noting for this clone: The read terminates 3 residues ahead of where the CDR3 ends, so the germline J gene completes it. The J gene is TRBJ1-2, the V gene TRBV20-1; possible D gene TRBD1, 6 bases. Germline V CDR1 and CDR2: DFQATT, SNEGSKA (reference sequence). With 6 bases removed from V and 3 bases from J, the gap between germline ends came to 11 bases. The CDR3 loop spans 12 amino acids. The CDR3 here is CSAEQGHYGYTF. The CDR3 DNA, read in part, is TGCAGTGCCGAGCAGGGGCACTATGGC.

This clone was seen ten or more times. Sequence at one end of the junction differs from germline and may be a read error. The sequenced fragment ends 3 residues before the CDR3 boundary, so the rest is inferred from the germline J gene. The chain employs TRBV4-2 and TRBJ2-1; D might be TRBD2 (5 bases). Germline values: CDR1 LGHNA, CDR2 YNFKEQ. There are 16 residues in the CDR3. The CDR3 bases that were read are TGCGCCAGCAGCCAAGGTCGGACTCTCGGGTTCAATGAG. It codes for CASSQGRTLGFNE. The CDR3 in its entirety is CASSQGRTLGFNEQFF.

In its sample, this clone was seen a few times. The read comes to an end 3 residues before the CDR3 does, leaving the germline J gene to fill in the end. The genes are TRBV18 and TRBJ1-2; 10 bases map to TRBD1. The V segment lost 1 base and the J segment 0 bases; nucleotides outside the gene matches: 2. Germline-derived CDR1 and CDR2 are KGHSH and LQKENI. The CDR3 loop spans 16 amino acids. The DNA read from the CDR3 is TGTGCCAGCTCACCACGGGACAGGGGTTCTAACTATGGC. Translating it yields CASSPRDRGSNYG. The full CDR3 sequence reads CASSPRDRGSNYGYTF. The full variable domain, with the rest looked up from reference TRBV18 and TRBJ1-2, is NAGVMQNPRHLVRRRGQEARLRCSPMKGHSHVYWYRQLPEEGLKFMVYLQKENIIDESGMPKERFSAEFPKEGPSILRIQQVVRGDSAAYFCASSPRDRGSNYGYTFGSGTRLTVV.

A word on this clone: With the read ending 3 residues before the CDR3 end, the germline J gene is used to fill in that end. This chain connects TRBV13 to TRBJ2-5; D not certain. The germline V and J ends were trimmed by 1 base and 5 bases, with 17 bases remaining between them. The CDR3 runs 16 residues. The germline gives CDR1 PRHDT, CDR2 FYEKMQ (reference sequence). CDR3 DNA, as far as it was read: TGTGCCAGCAGCTTAGTGGCAGGCCGAGTATCCGAGACC. This codes for CASSLVAGRVSET. The full CDR3 protein reads CASSLVAGRVSETQYF.

This clone showed up many times. The read is 3 residues too short to cover the CDR3 end, so that end is filled in from the germline J gene. This chain joins TRBV7-2 and TRBJ2-7, with 11 nucleotides matching TRBD2. V shed 3 bases and J 2 bases; nucleotides not matched to a gene: 3. Per the germline V gene, CDR1 is SGHTA and CDR2 is FQGNSA. The CDR3 runs 15 residues. CDR3 DNA, as far as it was read: TGTGCCAGCAGCTTCGTGACTAGCGGGACCTACGAG. Translation: CASSFVTSGTYE. From start to end, the CDR3 is CASSFVTSGTYEQYF.

In its sample, this clone was seen many times. The read ends 3 residues early relative to the CDR3; the germline J gene fills the gap. The gene calls are TRBV20-1 and TRBJ2-5; D may match TRBD1 or TRBD2 (7 bases each). Trimming pared 3 bases from V and 4 bases from J, leaving 15 bases between. CDR1 and CDR2 from the germline V gene are DFQATT and SNEGSKA (reference sequence). The CDR3 spans 14 residues. This CDR3 reads CSARPGGGRETQYF. The covered CDR3 bases are TGCAGTGCTAGGCCAGGGGGAGGGCGAGAGACC.

This clone has ten or more counts. The missing CDR3 end, 3 residues past where the read stops, is filled in from the germline J gene. This chain joins TRBV5-1 and TRBJ1-1; 12 bases fit TRBD1. In germline, CDR1 is SGHRS, CDR2 YFSETQ. V trimming: 6 bases; J trimming: 5 bases; junction bases outside the gene matches: 5. The CDR3 contains 14 residues. The CDR3 DNA, read in part, is TGCGCCAGCACCTGGGACAGGGGGCAAACTGAA. Protein: CASTWDRGQTE. In full, the CDR3 reads CASTWDRGQTEAFF.

In its sample, this clone was seen many times. The read ends 3 residues shy of where the CDR3 ends; the end is completed using the germline J gene. The chain carries TRBV30 and TRBJ2-2; 7 bases match TRBD1. The V and J ends lost 3 bases and 8 bases, in that order; junction bases with no gene match: 6. This CDR3 comprises 13 residues. Germline V gene lookup returns CDR1 GTSNPN and CDR2 SVGIG (reference sequence). The CDR3 loop is CAWSPTGMGELFF. The part of the CDR3 DNA that was read is TGTGCCTGGAGCCCGACAGGGATGGGGGAG.

This clone came up many times. The read ends 3 residues early relative to the CDR3; the germline J gene fills the gap. The sample holds other DNA sequences that translate to the same CDR3. This sequence joins TRBV20-1 and TRBJ2-5, with TRBD2 identical over 10 bases. CDR3 size: 15 residues. In germline, CDR1 is DFQATT, CDR2 SNEGSKA (reference sequence). V lost 3 bases to trimming and J lost 4 bases; unmatched junction nucleotides: 8. This chain's CDR3 is CSASTASGSGETQYF. The DNA read from the CDR3 is TGCAGTGCTAGTACGGCTAGCGGGAGTGGAGAGACC.

This clone was seen at least ten times. Read coverage stops 3 residues before the CDR3 terminus; the germline J gene supplies the remainder. Other DNA sequences in the same sample also yield this CDR3. The chain has TRBV18 and TRBJ2-1; TRBD1 aligns across 7 bases. This CDR3 region has 13 residues. CDR1 is KGHSH, CDR2 LQKENI, per germline. Trimming at V came to 6 bases and at J to 4 bases, leaving 3 bases not matched to a gene. CDR3 residues: CASSPGQYNEQFF. The CDR3 DNA, read in part, is TGTGCCAGCTCCCCGGGACAGTACAATGAG.

This clone was picked up many times. The observed sequence ends 3 residues before the CDR3 terminus, with the missing tail filled in from the germline J gene. This chain links TRBV13 with TRBJ2-1, with TRBD2 matching over 11 bases. The ends lost 5 bases at V and 3 bases at J; junction bases unmatched: 15. The V gene's germline CDR1 is PRHDT and CDR2 FYEKMQ (reference sequence). The CDR3 runs 19 residues. Incomplete CDR3 DNA: TGTGCCAGCAGCGTCAGGACAAGTAGCGGGAGGGTCTTCTACAATGAG. It specifies CASSVRTSSGRVFYNE. The entire CDR3 sequence reads CASSVRTSSGRVFYNEQFF.

This clone was seen at least ten times. The CDR3 end is not reached by the read, which stops 3 residues before it; the germline J gene fills it in. J is TRBJ2-3 and V is TRBV18, with 7 bases fitting TRBD1. V lost 1 base, J lost 2 bases, and 3 bases stayed unmatched. This CDR3 spans 15 amino acids. Looked up from germline, CDR1 is KGHSH and CDR2 is LQKENI. CDR3 amino acids: CASSPRTGFTDTQYF. The CDR3 bases that were read are TGTGCCAGCTCACCACGGACAGGCTTCACAGATACG.

There are many counts of this clone. The read falls 3 residues short of the CDR3 end, and the missing part is taken from the germline J gene. The chain carries TRBV29-1 and TRBJ2-5; weak D call: TRBD2 (7 bases). The ends were cut back, 6 bases at V and 5 bases at J, with 13 bases in the middle. CDR1 and CDR2 (germline): SQVTM, ANQGSEA. CDR3 length: 12 residues. The CDR3 reads CSVRGTTETQYF. CDR3 DNA, as far as it was read: TGCAGCGTAAGGGGGACTACCGAGACC.

This clone was recorded many times. Sequencing ends 3 residues short of the CDR3 end; the germline J gene provides the rest. The chain combines TRBV4-2 with TRBJ2-3; D might be TRBD2 (7 bases). The CDR3 has 18 residues. Germline assignment: CDR1 LGHNA and CDR2 YNFKEQ. The V end lost 1 base, the J end lost 4 bases, and 21 bases lay between the germline ends. The CDR3 bases that were read are TGTGCCAGCAGCCAAGCGAGGGGGGGAGCTATAAGGGCAGATACG. Translation: CASSQARGGAIRADT. The entire CDR3 protein is CASSQARGGAIRADTQYF.

The table lists this clone with many counts. An end of the junction does not agree with germline; a read error may underlie this. The read ends 3 residues shy of where the CDR3 ends; the end is completed using the germline J gene. This chain connects TRBV4-2 to TRBJ2-5; D perhaps matches TRBD1 (6 bases). Germline V lookup: CDR1 LGHNA, CDR2 YNFKEQ. This CDR3 comprises 14 residues. The CDR3 spells CASSQVAGDKTQYF. CDR3 DNA (partial): TGCGCCAGCAGCCAAGTTGCAGGGGACAAGACC.

This clone is categorized as medium-sized. Read coverage stops 3 residues before the CDR3 terminus; the germline J gene supplies the remainder. The chain has TRBV5-1 and TRBJ2-7; 7 bases line up with TRBD2. Germline loops: CDR1 SGHRS, CDR2 YFSETQ. This CDR3 comprises 17 residues. The junction had 11 bases not matched to a gene; V was cut back by 2 bases and J by 0 bases. The CDR3 loop is CASSLWSGDLTSYEQYF. The part of the CDR3 DNA that was read is TGCGCCAGCAGCTTATGGAGCGGGGACCTGACCTCCTACGAG. Full variable domain (remainder filled in from reference TRBV5-1 and TRBJ2-7): KAGVTQTPRYLIKTRGQQVTLSCSPISGHRSVSWYQQTPGQGLQFLFEYFSETQRNKGNFPGRFSGRQFSNSRSEMNVSTLELGDSALYLCASSLWSGDLTSYEQYFGPGTRLTVT.

This clone was observed at least ten times. The read gets to within 3 residues of the CDR3 end, and the germline J gene fills in the rest. The V call is TRBV20-1, the J call TRBJ2-3; TRBD2 agrees at 11 bases. Trimming removed 6 bases from V and 3 bases from J; junction bases left unmatched: 8. The CDR3 extends over 15 amino acids. CDR1 DFQATT and CDR2 SNEGSKA come from the germline V gene (reference sequence). Partial CDR3 DNA: TGCAGTGCGAGCCCTAGCGGGAGGCAAACAGATACG. It encodes CSASPSGRQTDT. The CDR3 reads in full as CSASPSGRQTDTQYF.

This clone was detected ten times or more. The CDR3 is cut off 3 residues early in the read; its end comes from the germline J gene. This chain links TRBV6-2 or TRBV6-3 with TRBJ2-5, with 14 bases fitting TRBD2. The V gene end was trimmed by 4 bases and the J gene end by 5 bases; junction bases not matched to a gene: 6. CDR1 MNHEY and CDR2 SVGEGT come from the germline V gene. The CDR3 is 16 amino acids. The sequenced part of the CDR3 DNA is TGTGCCAGCAGTTCCGGGACTAGCGGGAGCCGGGAGACC. Translating gives CASSSGTSGSRET. The complete CDR3 reads CASSSGTSGSRETQYF.

This clone was found many times. The CDR3 is cut off 3 residues early in the read; its end comes from the germline J gene. J is TRBJ1-2 and V is TRBV20-1, with TRBD1 identical over 7 bases. CDR1 is DFQATT and CDR2 is SNEGSKA in the germline V gene (reference sequence). CDR3 length: 15 residues. J gave up 2 bases and V 3 bases, and 9 bases lay outside the gene matches. CDR3 region: CSARPLTGINYGYTF. The CDR3 DNA, read in part, is TGCAGTGCTAGGCCGTTGACAGGGATCAACTATGGC.

This clone was seen a few times. The read comes to an end 3 residues before the CDR3 does, leaving the germline J gene to fill in the end. This chain uses TRBV7-3 with TRBJ2-4; D is perhaps TRBD2 (7 bases). The CDR3 has 14 residues. Germline V gene data show CDR1 as SGHTA and CDR2 as FQGTGA. The CDR3 sequence is CASSFSGGDQPQYF. The CDR3 DNA, read in part, is TGTGCCAGCAGCTTTTCGGGGGGCGATCAGCCT. Full variable domain (rest looked up from reference TRBV7-3 and TRBJ2-4): GAGVSQTPSNKVTEKGKYVELRCDPISGHTALYWYRQSLGQGPEFLIYFQGTGAADDSGLPNDRFFAVRPEGSVSTLKIQRTERGDSAVYLCASSFSGGDQPQYFGAGTRLSVL.

A word on this clone: Sequencing ends 3 residues short of the CDR3 end; the germline J gene provides the rest. The V call is TRBV2, the J call TRBJ1-1; 10 bases line up with TRBD1. The CDR3 runs to 13 residues. Germline V lookup: CDR1 SNHLY, CDR2 FYNNEI. CDR3 sequence reads: CASSGVGQGEAFF. The part of the CDR3 DNA that was read is TGTGCCAGCAGTGGTGTGGGACAGGGGGAA.

Many counts were recorded for this clone. The read ends 3 residues early relative to the CDR3; the germline J gene fills the gap. The gene calls are TRBV20-1 and TRBJ2-3; TRBD2 matches 7 bases. The ends lost 6 bases at V and 6 bases at J; junction bases unmatched: 18. The CDR3 runs to 16 residues. Germline V lookup: CDR1 DFQATT, CDR2 SNEGSKA (reference sequence). The CDR3 bases that were read are TGCAGTGCCATACCGAGCCAGCGGGGTCCGACCGATACG. This sequence encodes CSAIPSQRGPTDT. The CDR3 in its entirety is CSAIPSQRGPTDTQYF.

This clone was picked up a small number of times. The read terminates 3 residues ahead of where the CDR3 ends, so the germline J gene completes it. The rearrangement links TRBV19 to TRBJ1-5, with 8 bases fitting TRBD1. Per germline, CDR1 LNHDA and CDR2 SQIVND (reference sequence). The V and J ends lost 4 bases and 2 bases, in that order; junction bases with no gene match: 4. CDR3 size: 15 residues. CDR3 DNA, as far as it was read: TGTGCCAGTAGTACCCCGACAGGGGGCAATCAGCCC. Translating it yields CASSTPTGGNQP. The whole CDR3 region reads CASSTPTGGNQPQHF.

This clone was seen many times. This sample also contains other DNA sequences that code for the same CDR3. The part of the CDR3 DNA that was read is TGTGCCAGCAGGGCGGGGCAGGGGGCTGGAAACACC. Translated, it gives CASRAGQGAGNT. The full-length CDR3 reads as CASRAGQGAGNTIYF. The chain couples TRBV5-6 to TRBJ1-3; TRBD1 matches 7 bases. The read ends 3 residues early relative to the CDR3; the germline J gene fills the gap. From germline, CDR1 is SGHDT and CDR2 YYEEEE. This CDR3 has 15 residues. Trimming cost V 5 bases and J 2 bases; bases outside gene matches: 7.

In its sample, this clone was seen many times. The DNA ends 3 residues before the CDR3 does, and the rest of the CDR3 is filled in from the germline J gene. The chain joins TRBV19 to TRBJ2-1, with 12 bases lining up with TRBD2. This CDR3 comprises 13 residues. With V trimmed by 10 bases and J by 9 bases, 7 bases remained unmatched. The germline CDR1 and CDR2 sequences are LNHDA and SQIVND (reference sequence). The CDR3 protein is CATGLAGYGEQFF. The CDR3 DNA, read in part, is TGTGCCACCGGACTAGCGGGATATGGTGAG.

This clone showed up many times. The CDR3 is cut off 3 residues early in the read; its end comes from the germline J gene. The genes are TRBV19 and TRBJ1-1, with D unclear. CDR1 and CDR2 from the germline V gene are LNHDA and SQIVND (reference sequence). V was trimmed by 0 bases and J by 2 bases, leaving 4 bases between them. This CDR3 has 13 residues. CDR3 sequence reads: CASSIDRNTEAFF. Partial CDR3 DNA: TGTGCCAGTAGTATAGATAGAAACACTGAA.

At least ten counts were recorded for this clone. Read data end 3 residues before the CDR3 end; the end is taken from the germline J gene. The chain couples TRBV2 to TRBJ2-3; TRBD1 or TRBD2 may be the D gene (7 bases each). Per germline, CDR1 SNHLY and CDR2 FYNNEI. Trimming pared 7 bases from V and 4 bases from J, leaving 15 bases between. The CDR3 has 14 amino acids. The CDR3 here is CASNGRGRSDTQYF. Incomplete CDR3 DNA: TGTGCCAGCAATGGGAGGGGGCGATCAGATACG.

Points on this clone: The read falls 3 residues short of the CDR3 end, and the missing part is taken from the germline J gene. The chain couples TRBV5-4 to TRBJ2-5; 11 bases fit TRBD2. Germline trimming cut 0 bases from V and 2 bases from J; bases unmatched to any gene: 0. The V gene's germline CDR1 is SGHNT and CDR2 YYREEE (reference sequence). The CDR3 runs 15 residues. CDR3 sequence: CASSLGLAGQETQYF. CDR3 DNA, as far as it was read: TGTGCCAGCAGCTTGGGACTAGCGGGGCAAGAGACC.